Listed below are T cell receptor beta chains from one sample, sequenced in a study of cytomegalovirus exposure and HLA in healthy donors. Sequenced by immunoSEQ multiplex PCR; TCRdb stores in-frame clones only, minus some. Found here are more than 200,000 clones, about four fifths of them singletons; the top ten hold 6%. The sample was PBMCs. These receptors came from a man aged 40-49 years in good health and CMV-seropositive. Both conserved end residues are part of each CDR3. A D gene is named only where the DNA matches it firmly. Clone sizes are given selectively: once, few, many, or a class where the clone is expanded.

TRBV7-2,TRBJ1-3,-,-,TGTGCCAGCAGCTTAGAGATAATCACTCGAAACACCATATATTTT,CASSLEIITRNTIYF
TRBV5-6,TRBJ1-2,-,-,TGTGCCAGCAGGTTTGTGACGGCGGATAACTATGGCTACACCTTC,CASRFVTADNYGYTF
TRBV29-1,TRBJ1-2,-,-,TGCAGCGTTGTGGAGTCTAACTATGGCTACACCTTC,CSVVESNYGYTF
TRBV5-1,TRBJ1-1,-,-,TGCGCCAGCAGCTTGGCCTCGGCGGACAGACAAGCTTTCTTT,CASSLASADRQAFF
TRBV6-6,TRBJ1-5,-,once,TGTGCCAGCAGTTACTCCAGGGGTAGCAATCAGCCCCAGCATTTT,CASSYSRGSNQPQHF
TRBV25-1,TRBJ1-2,-,-,TGTGCCAGCAGTGGCGGGGGGGGTACTAACTATGGCTACACCTTC,CASSGGGGTNYGYTF
TRBV9,TRBJ2-1,TRBD2,-,TGTGCCAGCAGCGTCAGTCCCGGGACTAGCGGGAGCTCCTACAATGAGCAGTTCTTC,CASSVSPGTSGSSYNEQFF
TRBV9,TRBJ1-2,TRBD1,-,TGTGCCAGCAGCGAGGGGACAGCGCTCTATGGCTACACCTTC,CASSEGTALYGYTF
TRBV19,TRBJ1-5,TRBD1,-,TGTGCCAGTAGTCCAAGCAGACAGGGCTATCAGCCCCAGCATTTT,CASSPSRQGYQPQHF
TRBV7-6,TRBJ2-5,-,once,TGTGCCAGCAGCTCCGGGACCCAGTACTTC,CASSSGTQYF
TRBV28,TRBJ2-7,TRBD1,-,TGTGCCAGCAGTTTAGGGACAGGGAGCGAGCAGTACTTC,CASSLGTGSEQYF
TRBV19,TRBJ1-1,TRBD1,-,TGTGCCAGTACCTTGGGACAGTTAAAAAATGAAGCTTTCTTT,CASTLGQLKNEAFF
TRBV6-5,TRBJ2-7,TRBD1,many,TGTGCCAGCAGTCAACGGGACAGCTCCTACGAGCAGTACTTC,CASSQRDSSYEQYF
TRBV7-3,TRBJ2-3,TRBD2,-,TGTGCCAGCGCGGGAGCACCCCAAGATACGCAGTATTTT,CASAGAPQDTQYF
TRBV2,TRBJ2-5,-,few,TGTGCCAGCAGTGAAGAGGAGGGGGCTTATGAGACCCAGTACTTC,CASSEEEGAYETQYF
TRBV6-5,TRBJ2-7,TRBD2,-,TGTGCCAGCAGTGGAACTAGCGGGACCGAGCAGTACTTC,CASSGTSGTEQYF
TRBV7-9,TRBJ2-2,-,-,TGTGCCAGCAGCCCCTTGGGTAGCGCCGGGGAGCTGTTTTTT,CASSPLGSAGELFF
TRBV27,TRBJ2-1,TRBD1,once,TGTGCCAGCAGACCACAGGGGGGCGGTGAGCAGTTCTTC,CASRPQGGGEQFF
TRBV5-1,TRBJ1-1,-,once,TGCGCCAGCAGCCAAGGACACCGGAACACTGAAGCTTTCTTT,CASSQGHRNTEAFF
TRBV7-3,TRBJ1-1,TRBD1,-,TGTGCCAGCAGCTTAAGGCGACAGGGGGAGACTGAAGCTTTCTTT,CASSLRRQGETEAFF
TRBV11-3,TRBJ2-2,TRBD1,-,TGTGCCAGCAGCTTACTAGCAGGGGGCACCGGGGAGCTGTTTTTT,CASSLLAGGTGELFF
TRBV7-9,TRBJ2-1,TRBD2,-,TGTGCCAGCAGCCCAGGGACTAGCGGGTACAATGAGCAGTTCTTC,CASSPGTSGYNEQFF
TRBV19,TRBJ1-2,TRBD1,few,TGTGCCAGTACCATAGGGACAGGGCAGGGCTATGGCTACACCTTC,CASTIGTGQGYGYTF
TRBV4-1,TRBJ2-5,TRBD2,once,TGCGCCAGCAGCCAAGTTGCGAGGGACCGGGGGGGGACCCAGTACTTC,CASSQVARDRGGTQYF
TRBV14,TRBJ1-1,-,-,TGTGCCAGCAGCCCACCTAACGACAGCCGAAAAGCTTTCTTT,CASSPPNDSRKAFF
TRBV7-6,TRBJ1-6,-,-,TGTGCCAGCAGCTTAGGGACGGGGGATTCACCCCTCCACTTT,CASSLGTGDSPLHF
TRBV21-1,TRBJ2-1,-,-,TGTGCCAGACATCGACAGGGCGGCGGTGAGCAGTTCTTC,CARHRQGGGEQFF
TRBV29-1,TRBJ2-3,-,-,TGCAGCGCCTCAGGTCTTCACACAGATACGCAGTATTTT,CSASGLHTDTQYF
TRBV30,TRBJ1-5,-,-,TGTGCCTGGAGTTGGGGGGAAGATCAGCCCCAGCATTTT,CAWSWGEDQPQHF